In its sample, the clone carrying this T cell receptor (beta chain) was seen once. Trimming cost V 8 bases and J 5 bases, with 12 bases left between them. The CDR3 is 13 residues long. CDR1 is MGHDK, CDR2 SYGVNS, per germline. The sample comes from a study of blood T cell repertoires in COVID-19. The overall study: Samples of COVID-19 (acute and convalescent) were obtained from the United States, Italy and Spain. T cells, B-cell-depleted T cells, or PBMCs supplied cDNA or gDNA.

Per the original data handling: For nucleated cells, counts were estimated from reference gene primer amplification. Measured with immunoSEQ multiplex PCR; TCRdb has only the in-frame clones, and not every one. The D gene and trimming were derived from the DNA, and the V and J assignments and clone size from that table. The sample lists about 240,000 clones, 80% to 85% occurring once. This receptor was identified in an older woman with active or convalescent COVID-19. Sequencing was carried out using peripheral blood. The chain joins TRBV25-1 to TRBJ1-4; a possible D gene is TRBD1 (5 bases). CDR3 sequence (DNA): TGTGCCAGCTCTTTGGCAGGGAATGAAAAACTGTTTTTT. Translation: CASSLAGNEKLFF.